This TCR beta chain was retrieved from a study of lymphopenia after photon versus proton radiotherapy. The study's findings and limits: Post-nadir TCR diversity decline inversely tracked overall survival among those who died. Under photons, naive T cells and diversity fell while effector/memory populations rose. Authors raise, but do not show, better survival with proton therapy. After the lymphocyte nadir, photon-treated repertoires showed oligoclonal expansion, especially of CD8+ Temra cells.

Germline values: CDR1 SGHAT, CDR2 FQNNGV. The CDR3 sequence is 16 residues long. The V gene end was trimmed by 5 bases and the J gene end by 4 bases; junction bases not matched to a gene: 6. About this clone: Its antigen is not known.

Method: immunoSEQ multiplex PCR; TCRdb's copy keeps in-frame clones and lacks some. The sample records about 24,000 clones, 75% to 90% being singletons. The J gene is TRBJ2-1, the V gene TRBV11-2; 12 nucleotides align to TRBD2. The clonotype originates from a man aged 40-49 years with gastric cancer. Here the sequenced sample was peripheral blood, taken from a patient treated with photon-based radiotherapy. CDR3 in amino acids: CASSALGTSGYNEQFF. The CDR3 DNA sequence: TGTGCCAGCAGCGCCCTAGGGACTAGCGGGTACAATGAGCAGTTCTTC.